The 15 T cell receptor beta chains listed next were all sequenced from one sample in a study of radiation and T cells in renal cell carcinoma. The table came from immunoSEQ multiplex PCR; TCRdb's copy has only in-frame clones and leaves some out. Among tens of thousands of clones, 80% were seen once, and the ten largest hold 29%. Time point: blood 2 weeks post-SBRT. Stated treatment: 15 Gy SBRT to primary tumor, nephrectomy 4 weeks later. The specimen was blood, collected from a patient whose treatment included radiotherapy and nephrectomy. These receptors all stem from a woman aged 65 to 85 with renal cell carcinoma.

The rearrangement uses TRBV18 and TRBJ1-3, with no clear D. The CDR3 is 15 amino acids. Trimming stripped 2 bases from V and 0 bases from J, with 8 bases between. Germline V gene data show CDR1 as KGHSH and CDR2 as LQKENI. In DNA form, the CDR3 reads TGTGCCAGCTCACCAACAGCGAACTCTGGAAACACCATATATTTT. It translates to CASSPTANSGNTIYF.

The chain carries TRBV7-3 and TRBJ2-2, with D unresolved. Germline V gene lookup returns CDR1 SGHTA and CDR2 FQGTGA. Trimming pared 5 bases from V and 6 bases from J, leaving 7 bases between. This CDR3 has 12 amino acids. The chain's CDR3 is CASSPSPGELFF. As DNA, the CDR3 is TGTGCCAGCAGCCCAAGCCCCGGGGAGCTGTTTTTT.

The chain has TRBV7-2 and TRBJ2-2; 9 bases map to TRBD1. CDR1 is SGHTA and CDR2 is FQGNSA in the germline V gene. Unmatched junction bases numbered 5, after V lost 6 bases and J lost 6 bases. This CDR3 region has 14 residues. CDR3 region: CASSQWTGAGELFF. The CDR3 region has the DNA TGTGCCAGCAGTCAATGGACAGGGGCCGGGGAGCTGTTTTTT.

The genes are TRBV5-1 and TRBJ1-4, with D perhaps TRBD1 (6 bases). CDR1 and CDR2 from the germline V gene are SGHRS and YFSETQ. The CDR3 has 14 residues. Trimming removed 1 base from V and 11 bases from J, with 15 bases in between. This chain's CDR3 is CASSLSGTQGKLFF. Written as DNA, the CDR3 is TGCGCCAGCAGCTTGTCCGGGACCCAGGGGAAACTGTTTTTT.

This chain joins TRBV10-3 and TRBJ1-2; no firm D call. The CDR3 consists of 14 residues. Germline CDR1 and CDR2: ENHRY and SYGVKD. Between the trimmed V and J ends, which lost 5 bases and 0 bases, there was a span of 10 bases. The CDR3 bases are TGTGCCATCAGTCCTGGGGTATCTAACTATGGCTACACCTTC. It codes for CAISPGVSNYGYTF.

The sample holds one count of this clone. This chain links TRBV6-1 with TRBJ2-7; D is unclear. V was cut by 10 bases and J by 2 bases, with 15 bases left in between. The CDR3 extends over 13 amino acids. Germline V gene sequence: CDR1 MNHNS, CDR2 SASEGT. The CDR3 reads CATLTPPPYEQYF. The CDR3 region has the DNA TGTGCCACCCTCACCCCGCCGCCCTACGAGCAGTACTTC.

CDR3 in amino acids: CASSQDWSGGHYGYTF. For the CDR3, the DNA is TGCGCCAGCAGCCAAGATTGGTCAGGGGGCCACTATGGCTACACCTTC. The J gene is TRBJ1-2, the V gene TRBV4-3, with TRBD1 identical over 8 bases. The CDR3 totals 16 residues. The V gene end was trimmed by 0 bases and the J gene end by 3 bases; junction bases not matched to a gene: 6. Germline loops: CDR1 LGHNA, CDR2 YSLEER.

This clone was seen only a few times. The chain's CDR3 is CASSSGQSYTEAFF. CDR3 DNA: TGTGCCAGCAGCTCCGGACAGAGTTACACTGAAGCTTTCTTT. The V and J genes are TRBV7-9 and TRBJ1-1, with D perhaps TRBD1 (6 bases). CDR1 and CDR2 from the germline V gene are SEHNR and FQNEAQ (reference sequence). This CDR3 region has 14 residues. V shed 4 bases and J shed 3 bases, with 12 bases lying between them.

The chain links TRBV9 to TRBJ2-3; a weak D match, TRBD1 (5 bases). The CDR3 covers 13 residues. CDR1 is SGDLS, CDR2 YYNGEE, per germline. The V end was cut by 1 base, the J end by 3 bases, with 6 bases between. The CDR3 loop is CASSVQGTDTQYF. Here the CDR3 DNA reads TGTGCCAGCAGCGTACAGGGAACAGATACGCAGTATTTT.

Only a few counts were recorded for this clone. The CDR3 reads CASRLKDRVQYF. For the CDR3, the DNA is TGTGCCAGCAGATTAAAGGACAGGGTGCAGTACTTC. The rearrangement uses TRBV2 and TRBJ2-4; 8 positions agree with TRBD1. The V gene's germline CDR1 is SNHLY and CDR2 FYNNEI. J gave up 13 bases and V 6 bases, and 8 bases lay outside the gene matches. There are 12 residues in the CDR3.

The chain is built from TRBV6-6 and TRBJ2-3; D perhaps matches TRBD2 (5 bases). The germline V gene encodes CDR1 MNHNY and CDR2 SVGAGI (reference sequence). V lost 2 bases, J lost 6 bases, and 9 bases lay in between. The CDR3 is 13 amino acids. CDR3 residues: CASSYLASDTQYF. DNA of the CDR3: TGTGCCAGCAGTTACCTAGCAAGCGATACGCAGTATTTT.

The V gene is TRBV6-5, the J gene TRBJ2-4; a weak D match, TRBD2 (6 bases). There are 15 residues in the CDR3. The V end was cut by 8 bases, the J end by 0 bases, with 14 bases between. Germline V gives CDR1 MNHEY, CDR2 SVGAGI. The CDR3: CASRPGDLAKNIQYF. The CDR3 nucleotides are TGTGCCAGCCGCCCGGGGGACCTAGCCAAAAACATTCAGTACTTC.

The J gene is TRBJ2-5, the V gene TRBV5-4; tentative D call: TRBD1 (5 bases). Trimming cost V 0 bases and J 5 bases, with 5 bases left between them. Germline V gene lookup returns CDR1 SGHNT and CDR2 YYREEE (reference sequence). This CDR3 region has 12 residues. Written as DNA, the CDR3 is TGTGCCAGCAGCTTGGAGGGGGAGACCCAGTACTTC. The encoded protein is CASSLEGETQYF.

The V gene is TRBV18, the J gene TRBJ2-4, with TRBD1 matching over 7 bases. The CDR3 length is 13 residues. J gave up 2 bases and V 9 bases, and 4 bases lay outside the gene matches. Germline CDR1 and CDR2: KGHSH and LQKENI. CDR3 region: CASRDSSKNIQYF. Written as DNA, the CDR3 is TGTGCCAGTCGGGACAGCTCCAAAAACATTCAGTACTTC.

This chain joins TRBV7-2 and TRBJ2-3; D could derive from TRBD1 or TRBD2 (6 bases each). V lost 1 base and J 3 bases, leaving 11 bases between the germline ends. CDR1 SGHTA and CDR2 FQGNSA come from the germline V gene. This CDR3 has 15 residues. Written as DNA, the CDR3 is TGTGCCAGCAGCTTAGATCGGGGGCTTACAGATACGCAGTATTTT. It codes for CASSLDRGLTDTQYF.